Each of the 6 T cell receptor beta chains below was sequenced from the same sample in a study of cytomegalovirus exposure and HLA in healthy donors. PCR involved 60 Vbeta and 13 Jbeta primers. TCRdb keeps only in-frame clones here, not all; method: immunoSEQ multiplex PCR. The sample yields roughly 160,000 clones, 77% seen once. Material: PBMCs. The receptors originated from a man in his fifties or sixties in good health and CMV-seropositive.

The DNA of the CDR3 is TGTGCCAGCAGCTTAGTTAGCGGGGGGGCCGGCGAGACCCAGTACTTC. Translation: CASSLVSGGAGETQYF. This rearrangement joins TRBV7-8 to TRBJ2-5, with 11 bases matching TRBD2. Germline trimming cut 1 base from V and 5 bases from J; bases unmatched to any gene: 6. This CDR3 region has 16 residues. The germline V gene encodes CDR1 SGHVS and CDR2 FQNEAQ.

The chain is built from TRBV5-1 and TRBJ2-5; 9 nucleotides agree with TRBD1. Per germline, CDR1 SGHRS and CDR2 YFSETQ. V lost 2 bases to trimming and J lost 2 bases; unmatched junction nucleotides: 7. This CDR3 has 16 residues. The CDR3 DNA sequence: TGCGCCAGCAGCTTAGGAGGGACAGGGAATCAAGAGACCCAGTACTTC. Protein: CASSLGGTGNQETQYF.

The V and J genes are TRBV4-1 and TRBJ2-7, with no clear D. This CDR3 spans 14 amino acids. The V end was cut by 1 base, the J end by 7 bases, with 14 bases between. Germline CDR1 reads MGHRA; CDR2 reads YSYEKL. The CDR3 DNA follows: TGCGCCAGCAGCCAAGCCCCTGGGCAGAATGAGCAGTACTTC. It codes for CASSQAPGQNEQYF.

The genes are TRBV14 and TRBJ2-1; D unclear. The CDR3 has 15 residues. From germline, CDR1 is SGHDN and CDR2 FVKESK. Trimming took off 2 bases at V and 0 bases at J, with 8 bases between the two ends. The CDR3 region is CASSQPGFSYNEQFF. CDR3 in DNA: TGTGCCAGCAGCCAACCAGGATTCTCCTACAATGAGCAGTTCTTC.

The gene calls are TRBV6-5 and TRBJ2-7; D perhaps matches TRBD1 (5 bases). CDR1 is MNHEY, CDR2 SVGAGI, per germline. Trimming cost V 6 bases and J 6 bases, with 12 bases left between them. The CDR3 is 12 amino acids. Written as DNA, the CDR3 is TGTGCCAGCAGCCTGGCAGGGCTCGAGCAGTACTTC. Amino acids: CASSLAGLEQYF.

The chain combines TRBV5-1 with TRBJ2-5; 7 nucleotides agree with TRBD1. Per the germline V gene, CDR1 is SGHRS and CDR2 is YFSETQ. Trimming removed 0 bases from V and 5 bases from J; junction bases left unmatched: 4. The CDR3 is 14 residues long. The CDR3 is CASSLDRGGETQYF. The CDR3 DNA reads as TGCGCCAGCAGCTTGGACAGGGGCGGCGAGACCCAGTACTTC. The whole variable domain, remainder taken from reference TRBV5-1 and TRBJ2-5, is KAGVTQTPRYLIKTRGQQVTLSCSPISGHRSVSWYQQTPGQGLQFLFEYFSETQRNKGNFPGRFSGRQFSNSRSEMNVSTLELGDSALYLCASSLDRGGETQYFGPGTRLLVL.